The clone carrying this TCR beta chain has at least ten counts. Its antigen is unidentified. The read is 3 residues too short to cover the CDR3 end, so that end is filled in from the germline J gene. Clones were read by immunoSEQ multiplex PCR, and TCRdb kept only the in-frame ones, dropping some. Recorded here are about 60,000 clones, none singletons. The record originates from a study of T cell clonality in common variable immunodeficiency. Looked up from germline, CDR1 is KGHSY and CDR2 is FQNENV. Trimming shortened V by 0 bases and J by 2 bases, and 11 bases separated the two germline ends. The CDR3 runs 16 residues. Study-level points and caveats: CVID subjects had higher TCRbeta clonality than healthy controls, most marked in about a third. Common variable immunodeficiency TCR beta sequences reportedly had fewer deletions and N-nucleotide insertions.

The sequence derives from a person aged 18 to 70 in good health. The genes are TRBV16 and TRBJ1-5; D gene unclear. The sample was peripheral blood mononuclear cells. The chain's CDR3 is CASSQSWHGGNQPQHF. The CDR3 DNA, read in part, is TGTGCCAGCAGCCAATCATGGCACGGGGGCAATCAGCCC.